Listed here are 22 T cell receptor beta chains from one sample, sequenced in a study of long-term antiretroviral therapy in people with HIV. They ran version v3.0 of the immunoSEQ assay at survey level. Produced via immunoSEQ multiplex PCR; TCRdb's table is partial and in-frame only. The table includes about 21,000 clones, roughly 80% detected once. Source: unsorted PBMCs, taken 0.2 years after starting antiretroviral therapy. Receptors originate from a woman in her twenties or thirties with HIV.

This clone was seen once. This chain links TRBV5-6 with TRBJ1-5; D unresolved. This CDR3 has 17 amino acids. The germline V gene has CDR1 SGHDT and CDR2 YYEEEE. The V end was cut by 2 bases, the J end by 2 bases, with 17 bases between. The CDR3 region is CASSFETDTKGNQPQHF. The CDR3, as DNA: TGTGCCAGCAGCTTTGAGACCGACACGAAGGGCAATCAGCCCCAGCATTTT.

This clone was counted a single time. The chain combines TRBV15 with TRBJ2-6; D gene unclear. The ends were cut back, 1 base at V and 0 bases at J, with 7 bases in the middle. Germline loops: CDR1 LNHNV, CDR2 YYDKDF (reference sequence). The CDR3 loop spans 16 amino acids. CDR3: CATSRVTGSGANVLTF. The CDR3 DNA follows: TGTGCCACCAGCAGAGTCACGGGCTCTGGGGCCAACGTCCTGACTTTC.

The chain uses TRBV29-1 and TRBJ1-1, with 7 positions matching TRBD1. Germline lookup yields CDR1 SQVTM and CDR2 ANQGSEA. The CDR3 contains 13 residues. J lost 2 bases, V lost 7 bases, and 7 bases had no gene match. The CDR3 DNA reads as TGCAGCGGAGGACAGGAGATTAACACTGAAGCTTTCTTT. Protein product: CSGGQEINTEAFF.

The gene calls are TRBV2 and TRBJ2-5; 13 positions match TRBD2. This CDR3 is 16 amino acids long. Germline CDR1 and CDR2: SNHLY and FYNNEI. V was clipped by 6 bases and J by 4 bases; unmatched bases: 8. The CDR3 loop reads CASSLLAGGPGETQYF. CDR3 in DNA: TGTGCCAGCAGCCTACTAGCGGGGGGGCCGGGAGAGACCCAGTACTTC.

This chain links TRBV9 with TRBJ1-2, with D unresolved. With 2 bases removed from V and 5 bases from J, the gap between germline ends came to 13 bases. From germline, CDR1 is SGDLS and CDR2 YYNGEE. The CDR3 has 14 residues. As DNA, the CDR3 is TGTGCCAGCAGCGTTTCGGGAGGAGAATATGGCTACACCTTC. Residues: CASSVSGGEYGYTF.

This chain links TRBV10-2 with TRBJ2-6, with 8 bases lining up with TRBD1. CDR1 and CDR2 from the germline V gene are WSHSY and SAAADI. V was pared by 7 bases and J by 11 bases, with 13 bases of the junction left unmatched. The CDR3 extends over 15 amino acids. The CDR3 nucleotides are TGCGCCAGCACCAACCCGCAGGGGGCTAGGGACGTCCTGACTTTC. Protein sequence: CASTNPQGARDVLTF.

This clone was seen once. The J gene is TRBJ1-6, the V gene TRBV10-3; tentative D call: TRBD1 (5 bases). Trimming took 2 bases from V and 0 from J, leaving 14 bases between them. The CDR3 has 18 residues. Germline V gene data show CDR1 as ENHRY and CDR2 as SYGVKD. CDR3 protein: CAISEDSGLGSYNSPLHF. The CDR3 DNA is TGTGCCATCAGTGAGGACTCAGGGTTAGGCTCCTATAATTCACCCCTCCACTTT.

The V call is TRBV11-2, the J call TRBJ1-2; TRBD1 might be the D (5 bases). Germline V lookup: CDR1 SGHAT, CDR2 FQNNGV. The CDR3 has 14 residues. V was shortened by 3 bases and J by 5 bases, with 13 bases between the two germline ends. The CDR3 DNA follows: TGTGCCAGCAGCTTTTCGGGGGTTGGGTATGGCTACACCTTC. Translating it yields CASSFSGVGYGYTF.

The rearrangement uses TRBV28 and TRBJ1-5; 7 nucleotides agree with TRBD1. The CDR3 totals 18 residues. V was pared by 7 bases and J by 1 base, with 16 bases of the junction left unmatched. Looked up from germline, CDR1 is MDHEN and CDR2 is SYDVKM. CDR3 DNA sequence: TGTGCCAGCATTACAGGGGCATTGAGGAGTGTGAGCAATCAGCCCCAGCATTTT. Amino acids: CASITGALRSVSNQPQHF. The whole variable domain, filled in from reference TRBV28 and TRBJ1-5, reads DVKVTQSSRYLVKRTGEKVFLECVQDMDHENMFWYRQDPGLGLRLIYFSYDVKMKEKGDIPEGYSVSREKKERFSLILESASTNQTSMYLCASITGALRSVSNQPQHFGDGTRLSIL.

The chain joins TRBV19 to TRBJ1-2, with TRBD1 as a possible D gene (6 bases). V was cut by 1 base and J by 7 bases, with 22 bases left in between. The CDR3 sequence is 17 residues long. The germline V gene encodes CDR1 LNHDA and CDR2 SQIVND (reference sequence). The CDR3 protein is CASSIGAVGRGHRGYTF. In DNA, the CDR3 is TGTGCCAGTAGTATAGGAGCCGTTGGGAGGGGACATCGTGGCTACACCTTC.

J is TRBJ2-7 and V is TRBV6-6, with 8 positions matching TRBD2. Trimming at V came to 6 bases and at J to 0 bases, leaving 4 bases not matched to a gene. CDR1 and CDR2 from the germline V gene are MNHNY and SVGAGI (reference sequence). The CDR3 has 14 residues. In nucleotides, the CDR3 is TGTGCCAGCAGCCGTCGGGGGGGCTCCTACGAGCAGTACGTC. This gives the protein CASSRRGGSYEQYV.

The genes are TRBV7-3 and TRBJ1-1, with no clear D. Trimming shortened V by 8 bases and J by 2 bases, and 12 bases separated the two germline ends. From germline, CDR1 is SGHTA and CDR2 FQGTGA. CDR3 length: 13 residues. The DNA for the CDR3 is TGTGCCAGCGCTATCGACGGTAACACTGAAGCTTTCTTT. Its protein product is CASAIDGNTEAFF.

This chain joins TRBV29-1 and TRBJ1-4; 8 bases are a match to TRBD1. Trimming removed 6 bases from V and 7 bases from J; junction bases left unmatched: 16. The CDR3 runs 16 residues. Looked up from germline, CDR1 is SQVTM and CDR2 is ANQGSEA. The CDR3 loop reads CSVTGTGQQRVEKLFF. The CDR3 DNA is TGCAGCGTGACAGGGACAGGACAACAACGAGTTGAAAAACTGTTTTTT.

The chain couples TRBV27 to TRBJ1-1; D possibly corresponds to TRBD1 (5 bases). The CDR3 is 16 amino acids. V dropped 3 bases and J dropped 1 base, with 15 bases sitting between them. CDR1 and CDR2 from the germline V gene are MNHEY and SMNVEV (reference sequence). The CDR3 spells CASSLGQPIENTEAFF. CDR3 sequence (DNA): TGTGCCAGCAGTTTGGGGCAGCCTATTGAGAACACTGAAGCTTTCTTT.

This clone occurred a few times. This chain joins TRBV9 and TRBJ1-1; tentative D call: TRBD1 (6 bases). Trimming stripped 4 bases from V and 5 bases from J, with 12 bases between. This CDR3 comprises 13 residues. Germline V gene data show CDR1 as SGDLS and CDR2 as YYNGEE. The CDR3 loop is CASSKEGGTEAFF. The CDR3 DNA reads as TGTGCCAGCAGCAAAGAGGGGGGAACTGAAGCTTTCTTT.

Concerning this clone: The sample carries other DNA sequences with the same CDR3. The chain is built from TRBV4-2 and TRBJ2-1, with a possible D match to TRBD1 (5 bases). The CDR3 runs 15 residues. The V gene's germline CDR1 is LGHNA and CDR2 YNFKEQ. Trimming took off 0 bases at V and 0 bases at J, with 6 bases between the two ends. The CDR3 DNA reads TGTGCCAGCAGCCAAGACAGGGTCTCCTACAATGAGCAGTTCTTC. Amino acid sequence: CASSQDRVSYNEQFF.

This rearrangement joins TRBV5-5 to TRBJ2-1; the D is unclear. The germline V gene has CDR1 SGHKS and CDR2 YYEKEE (reference sequence). The CDR3 consists of 14 residues. Trimming took off 4 bases at V and 5 bases at J, with 13 bases between the two ends. The CDR3, as DNA: TGTGCCAGCAGCCCCGCCCCCTCGAACAATGAGCAGTTCTTC. It translates to CASSPAPSNNEQFF.

J is TRBJ1-2 and V is TRBV7-9; 10 nucleotides align to TRBD1. Losses at the gene ends were 5 bases for V and 3 bases for J; bases not matched to a gene: 6. CDR1 is SEHNR, CDR2 FQNEAQ, per germline (reference sequence). This CDR3 spans 15 amino acids. The DNA for the CDR3 is TGTGCCAGCAGCATAGAGACAGGGGGCTACTATGGCTACACCTTC. Translating gives CASSIETGGYYGYTF.

This clone was recorded once. The chain combines TRBV9 with TRBJ1-2; D not certain. Looked up from germline, CDR1 is SGDLS and CDR2 is YYNGEE. This CDR3 is 14 amino acids long. Trimming took 0 bases from V and 0 from J, leaving 6 bases between them. Here the CDR3 reads CASSVGSTNYGYTF. The CDR3, as DNA: TGTGCCAGCAGCGTAGGGAGTACTAACTATGGCTACACCTTC.

The V gene is TRBV7-8, the J gene TRBJ1-5, with TRBD1 as a possible D gene (5 bases). V lost 3 bases to trimming and J lost 4 bases, with 7 bases between them. Germline values: CDR1 SGHVS, CDR2 FQNEAQ. The CDR3 is made up of 13 amino acids. DNA for the CDR3: TGTGCCAGCAGCTTGCAGGGTAATCAGCCCCAGCATTTT. The encoded protein is CASSLQGNQPQHF.

The CDR3 sequence is CASSLKAGGREKLFF. Written as DNA, the CDR3 is TGTGCCAGCAGTTTAAAGGCAGGGGGAAGGGAAAAACTGTTTTTT. The chain has TRBV27 and TRBJ1-4, with TRBD1 matching over 7 bases. The J segment lost 8 bases and the V segment lost 2 bases, leaving 8 bases of the junction unmatched. There are 15 residues in the CDR3. The germline gives CDR1 MNHEY, CDR2 SMNVEV (reference sequence).

The chain couples TRBV6-1 to TRBJ2-7, with D hard to call. The CDR3 totals 14 residues. Germline CDR1 MNHNS, CDR2 SASEGT. Between the trimmed V and J ends, which lost 6 bases and 2 bases, there was a span of 14 bases. The CDR3 DNA follows: TGTGCCAGCAGCGAAACGTGGGAACCCTACGAGCAGTACTTC. This sequence encodes CASSETWEPYEQYF.